This is a list of T cell receptor beta chains from one sample in a study of blood T cell repertoires in COVID-19. Sequencing used immunoSEQ multiplex PCR; TCRdb keeps in-frame clones, though not all of them. The sample has about 160,000 clones, around 81% seen once. The sample comprised peripheral blood. These receptors were taken from a man aged 60 to 75 with active or convalescent COVID-19. CDR3s include the opening cysteine and the closing phenylalanine or tryptophan. A D gene is named only where the DNA matches it firmly. Clone size is not always given. Where it is, it says once, few, many or a class for expanded clones.

j_call: TRBJ2-7; clone_size: once; v_call: TRBV3-1/TRBV3-2; d_call: NA; cdr3_aa: CASSQASYYEQYF; cdr3_nt: TGTGCCAGCAGCCAAGCCTCCTACTACGAGCAGTACTTC
j_call: TRBJ1-6; clone_size: NA; v_call: TRBV27; d_call: TRBD1; cdr3_aa: CASRPDRVSPLHF; cdr3_nt: TGTGCCAGCAGACCCGACAGGGTTTCACCCCTCCACTTT
j_call: TRBJ2-7; clone_size: NA; v_call: TRBV5-1; d_call: TRBD1; cdr3_aa: CASSEDRGLYEQYF; cdr3_nt: TGCGCCAGCAGCGAAGACAGGGGGCTCTACGAGCAGTACTTC
j_call: TRBJ2-1; clone_size: NA; v_call: TRBV5-1; d_call: NA; cdr3_aa: CASRLAPESSYNEQFF; cdr3_nt: TGCGCCAGCAGGCTGGCACCGGAGAGCTCCTACAATGAGCAGTTCTTC
j_call: TRBJ2-1; clone_size: NA; v_call: TRBV11-3; d_call: NA; cdr3_aa: CASSRRGKGDNEQFF; cdr3_nt: TGTGCCAGCAGCCGACGGGGGAAGGGCGACAATGAGCAGTTCTTC
j_call: TRBJ2-1; clone_size: NA; v_call: TRBV12-3/TRBV12-4; d_call: NA; cdr3_aa: CASSQGSNEQFF; cdr3_nt: TGTGCCAGCAGTCAGGGTTCAAATGAGCAGTTCTTC
j_call: TRBJ1-1; clone_size: few; v_call: TRBV19; d_call: TRBD1; cdr3_aa: CASSRDSYNTEAFF; cdr3_nt: TGTGCCAGTTCCCGGGACAGCTATAACACTGAAGCTTTCTTT
j_call: TRBJ2-2; clone_size: NA; v_call: TRBV28; d_call: NA; cdr3_aa: CASIFPNTGELFF; cdr3_nt: TGTGCCAGCATCTTCCCTAACACCGGGGAGCTGTTTTTT
j_call: TRBJ2-5; clone_size: NA; v_call: TRBV7-3; d_call: NA; cdr3_aa: CASSPRLGETQYF; cdr3_nt: TGTGCCAGCAGCCCTCGACTAGGGGAGACCCAGTACTTC
j_call: TRBJ1-5; clone_size: NA; v_call: TRBV3-1/TRBV3-2; d_call: NA; cdr3_aa: CASSSEGTPGQPQHF; cdr3_nt: TGTGCCAGCAGCTCCGAGGGAACACCGGGGCAGCCCCAGCATTTT
j_call: TRBJ2-7; clone_size: once; v_call: TRBV6-5; d_call: TRBD1; cdr3_aa: CASSYNDRGLYEQYF; cdr3_nt: TGTGCCAGCAGTTACAACGACAGGGGGCTATACGAGCAGTACTTC